These T cell receptor beta chains were read from a single sample in a study of T cell repertoires in cytomegalovirus infection. MiXCR was run by TCRdb on the reads, yielding one entry per CDR3 protein. Of 500,000 or so distinct CDR3 sequences in the sample, approximately 17% are singletons; the top ten hold more than 20%. Sequenced material: CD8+ T cells from PBMCs. The receptors originated from a human donor in good health (CMV status not recorded). Some clones in this sample may be carry-over from other donors' samples. Each CDR3 is given with its conserved first and last residue. D genes are given only for firm matches. The size entry is marked missing in some rows and otherwise reads once, few, many or a size class.

length: 15; V: TRBV28; J: TRBJ1-1; D: .; size: many; DNA: TGTGCCAGCAGTTTATTCGGGGGGCCGGACACTGAAGCTTTCTTT; CDR3: CASSLFGGPDTEAFF
length: 14; V: TRBV6-2/TRBV6-3; J: TRBJ2-7; D: .; size: few; DNA: TGTGCCAGCAGCCGCCATTTGGAAGCGGACGAGCAGTACTTC; CDR3: CASSRHLEADEQYF
length: 15; V: TRBV28; J: TRBJ1-4; D: TRBD1; size: .; DNA: TGTGCCAGCAGTTTCGGAACAGGGGTTAATGAAAAACTGTTTTTT; CDR3: CASSFGTGVNEKLFF
length: 15; V: TRBV19; J: TRBJ2-7; D: TRBD2; size: .; DNA: TGTGCCAGTGTAGGGACTAGCGGGACGTCCTACGAGCAGTACTTC; CDR3: CASVGTSGTSYEQYF
length: 13; V: TRBV7-3; J: TRBJ2-1; D: .; size: many; DNA: TGTGCCAGCAGCTCAGACGCCTACAATGAGCAGTTCTTC; CDR3: CASSSDAYNEQFF
length: 18; V: TRBV13; J: TRBJ1-1; D: TRBD1; size: .; DNA: TGTGCCAGCAGCTTAGTTGCGGACAGGGAAGGGTTGAACACTGAAGCTTTCTTT; CDR3: CASSLVADREGLNTEAFF
length: 12; V: TRBV7-9; J: TRBJ2-7; D: .; size: many; DNA: TGTGCCAGCAGCTCAAAGAGGAACGAGCAGTACTTC; CDR3: CASSSKRNEQYF
length: 15; V: TRBV5-1; J: TRBJ2-1; D: TRBD2; size: .; DNA: TGCGCCAGCAGCTTGGAGACTAGCGGGAGAAGTGAGCAGTTCTTC; CDR3: CASSLETSGRSEQFF
length: 18; V: TRBV19; J: TRBJ2-2; D: TRBD2; size: .; DNA: TGTGCCACCCATCACTTAGCGGGGGGGCTCGGAGTTACCGGGGAGCTGTTTTTT; CDR3: CATHHLAGGLGVTGELFF
length: 16; V: TRBV28; J: TRBJ2-3; D: TRBD1; size: few; DNA: TGTGCCAGCACTGTTTGGTCCACAGGGGGGACAGATACGCAGTATTTT; CDR3: CASTVWSTGGTDTQYF
length: 14; V: TRBV10-3; J: TRBJ1-2; D: .; size: .; DNA: TGTGCCATCAGTGGGCCCCGGGACGTCTATGGCTACACCTTC; CDR3: CAISGPRDVYGYTF
length: 15; V: TRBV28; J: TRBJ2-7; D: TRBD2; size: .; DNA: TGTGCCAGCAGTTCCCTAGCGGACCGCTCCTACGAGCAGTACTTC; CDR3: CASSSLADRSYEQYF
length: 15; V: TRBV7-6; J: TRBJ1-1; D: .; size: many; DNA: TGTGCCAGCAGCCCCCCGTTTCGGGGTTTCACTGAAGCTTTCTTT; CDR3: CASSPPFRGFTEAFF
length: 16; V: TRBV28; J: TRBJ1-1; D: TRBD1; size: many; DNA: TGTGCCAGCAGTTTATGGGGGACAGGGGGCGCGTCTGAAGCTTTCTTT; CDR3: CASSLWGTGGASEAFF
length: 14; V: TRBV27; J: TRBJ2-1; D: TRBD1; size: once; DNA: TGTGCCAGCAGTTTAGGTGGGACAGCCAATGAGCAGTTCTTC; CDR3: CASSLGGTANEQFF
length: 13; V: TRBV7-3; J: TRBJ1-1; D: .; size: many; DNA: TGTGCCAGCAGCTTATCTTCGAACACTGAAGCTTTCTTT; CDR3: CASSLSSNTEAFF
length: 14; V: TRBV5-1; J: TRBJ2-3; D: TRBD2; size: .; DNA: TGCGCCAGCAGCTTGGGCGGGAGCACAGATAAGCAGTATTTT; CDR3: CASSLGGSTDKQYF
length: 15; V: TRBV20-1; J: TRBJ2-1; D: TRBD1; size: few; DNA: TGCAGTGCTAGAGACCGGGACAGGGGGATCAATGAGCAGTTCTTC; CDR3: CSARDRDRGINEQFF
length: 15; V: TRBV27; J: TRBJ2-2; D: TRBD1; size: few; DNA: TGTGCCAGCAGTATTACAGGGGGCCGGACCGGGGAGCTGTTTTTT; CDR3: CASSITGGRTGELFF
length: 16; V: TRBV7-3; J: TRBJ2-3; D: TRBD2; size: many; DNA: TGTGCCAGCAGCTTAGAAAGCGGGGGAGCTACAGATACGCAGTATTTT; CDR3: CASSLESGGATDTQYF
length: 17; V: TRBV6-1; J: TRBJ2-7; D: TRBD1; size: .; DNA: TGTGCCAGCAGTGTATTACTCACCGGGACAGGGGGATACGAGCAGTACTTC; CDR3: CASSVLLTGTGGYEQYF
length: 14; V: TRBV7-3; J: TRBJ2-1; D: TRBD1; size: .; DNA: TGTGCCAGCAGCTCCGGGACAGTTTCGACTGAGCAGTTCTTC; CDR3: CASSSGTVSTEQFF
length: 13; V: TRBV11-2; J: TRBJ2-2; D: .; size: many; DNA: TGTGCCAGCAGCTTAGATCGCACCGGGGAGCTGTTTTTT; CDR3: CASSLDRTGELFF
length: 15; V: TRBV7-2; J: TRBJ2-3; D: .; size: many; DNA: TGTGCCAGCAGCAACCCGGGACTCAGCACAGATACGCAGTATTTT; CDR3: CASSNPGLSTDTQYF
length: 19; V: TRBV24-1; J: TRBJ2-6; D: .; size: many; DNA: TGTGCCACCAGTGACCAAGTTCCCACAGGGATCTCTGGGGCCAACGTCCTGACTTTC; CDR3: CATSDQVPTGISGANVLTF
length: 16; V: TRBV27; J: TRBJ2-7; D: .; size: many; DNA: TGTGCCAGCATCCGGGGGAGGGGGACCCTCTTTCACGAGCAGTACTTC; CDR3: CASIRGRGTLFHEQYF
length: 14; V: TRBV6-5; J: TRBJ2-7; D: TRBD2; size: many; DNA: TGTGCCAGCACCTCGGGACTAGCGGGCTACGAGCAGTACTTC; CDR3: CASTSGLAGYEQYF
length: 17; V: TRBV11-2; J: TRBJ2-1; D: .; size: many; DNA: TGTGCCAGCAGCTTAGAAGGAACGGGAGCAGGTTACAATGAGCAGTTCTTC; CDR3: CASSLEGTGAGYNEQFF
length: 15; V: TRBV7-3; J: TRBJ2-1; D: TRBD2; size: many; DNA: TGTGCCAGCAGCTACCTAGCGGAGCCCTACAATGAGCAGTTCTTC; CDR3: CASSYLAEPYNEQFF
length: 16; V: TRBV14; J: TRBJ2-1; D: .; size: many; DNA: TGTGCCAGCAGCCAAGATCGGGACGGAGACTACAATGAGCAGTTCTTC; CDR3: CASSQDRDGDYNEQFF
length: 15; V: TRBV10-3; J: TRBJ2-1; D: TRBD1; size: few; DNA: TGTGCCATCAGGACAGGGGCGAGCTCCTACAATGAGCAGTTCTTC; CDR3: CAIRTGASSYNEQFF
length: 14; V: TRBV20-1; J: TRBJ1-2; D: TRBD1; size: .; DNA: TGCAGTGCGGAGGGACAGCTGTCGCTCGGTGGCTACACCTTC; CDR3: CSAEGQLSLGGYTF
length: 16; V: TRBV5-4; J: TRBJ2-5; D: .; size: .; DNA: TGTGCCAGCAGCTTGGAGTTTGAGACACTCCAAGAGACCCAGTACTTC; CDR3: CASSLEFETLQETQYF
length: 13; V: TRBV6-1; J: TRBJ1-6; D: .; size: .; DNA: TGTGCCAGGGGGGGGGACGGTAATTCACCCCTCCACTTT; CDR3: CARGGDGNSPLHF
length: 15; V: TRBV5-4; J: TRBJ2-3; D: .; size: .; DNA: TGTGCCAGCAGCTTGCGTCGGGAAAGCACAGATACGCAGTATTTT; CDR3: CASSLRRESTDTQYF
length: 17; V: TRBV6-2/TRBV6-3; J: TRBJ1-3; D: TRBD1; size: .; DNA: TGTGCCAGCAGTTCGACAGGGCAACGGTTTCTTGGAAACACCATATATTTT; CDR3: CASSSTGQRFLGNTIYF
length: 13; V: TRBV7-3; J: TRBJ2-7; D: .; size: many; DNA: TGTGCCAGCAGCCCGGTCGGTGGGGACGAGCAGTACTTC; CDR3: CASSPVGGDEQYF
length: 14; V: TRBV9; J: TRBJ2-1; D: .; size: few; DNA: TGTGCCAGCAGCGAGGGACCGGAGGACAATGAGCAGTTCTTC; CDR3: CASSEGPEDNEQFF
length: 15; V: TRBV14; J: TRBJ1-4; D: .; size: few; DNA: TGTGCCAGCAGCCCCAGACAGTCTCTGGATGAAAAACTGTTTTTT; CDR3: CASSPRQSLDEKLFF
length: 18; V: TRBV19; J: TRBJ2-6; D: .; size: few; DNA: TGTGCCAGTAGTATAGGGTGGGACACCATCTCTGGGGCCAACGTCCTGACTTTC; CDR3: CASSIGWDTISGANVLTF
length: 14; V: TRBV6-5; J: TRBJ2-2; D: .; size: many; DNA: TGTGCCAGCAGTTACTCATCGGAATACGGGGAGCTGTTTTTT; CDR3: CASSYSSEYGELFF
length: 15; V: TRBV6-1; J: TRBJ1-1; D: .; size: many; DNA: TGTGCCAGCAGTGATTACGCGGGAATGAACACTGAAGCTTTCTTT; CDR3: CASSDYAGMNTEAFF
length: 15; V: TRBV6-2/TRBV6-3; J: TRBJ1-5; D: .; size: many; DNA: TGTGCCAGCAGTTACGAGAGGGGGGGCAATCAGCCCCAGCATTTT; CDR3: CASSYERGGNQPQHF